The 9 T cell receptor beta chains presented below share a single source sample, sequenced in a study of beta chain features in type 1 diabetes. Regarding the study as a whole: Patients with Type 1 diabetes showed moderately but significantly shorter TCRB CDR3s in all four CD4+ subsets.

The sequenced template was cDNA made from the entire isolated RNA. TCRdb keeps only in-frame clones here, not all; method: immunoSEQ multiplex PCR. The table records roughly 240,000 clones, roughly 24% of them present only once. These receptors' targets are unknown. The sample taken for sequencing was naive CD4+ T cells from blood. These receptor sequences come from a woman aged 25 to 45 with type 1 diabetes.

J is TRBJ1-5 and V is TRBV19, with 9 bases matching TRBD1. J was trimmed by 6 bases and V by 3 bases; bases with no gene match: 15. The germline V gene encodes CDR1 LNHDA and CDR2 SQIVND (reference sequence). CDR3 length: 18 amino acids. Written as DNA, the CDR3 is TGTGCCAGTAGTATTACCGGCGGGACAGGGTTTGCAGGTCAGCCCCAGCATTTT. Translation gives CASSITGGTGFAGQPQHF.

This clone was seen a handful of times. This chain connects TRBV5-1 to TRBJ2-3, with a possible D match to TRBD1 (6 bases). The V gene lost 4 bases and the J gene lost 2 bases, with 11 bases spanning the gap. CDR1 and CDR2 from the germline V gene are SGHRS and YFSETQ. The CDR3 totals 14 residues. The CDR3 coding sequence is TGCGCCAGCAGCCTGGGACACTCCACAGATACGCAGTATTTT. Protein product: CASSLGHSTDTQYF.

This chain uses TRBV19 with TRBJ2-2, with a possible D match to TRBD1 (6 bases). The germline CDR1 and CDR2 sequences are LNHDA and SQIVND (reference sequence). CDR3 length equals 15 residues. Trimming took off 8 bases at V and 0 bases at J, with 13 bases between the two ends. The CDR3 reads CASQQGRANTGELFF. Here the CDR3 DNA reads TGTGCCAGTCAACAGGGAAGGGCGAACACCGGGGAGCTGTTTTTT.

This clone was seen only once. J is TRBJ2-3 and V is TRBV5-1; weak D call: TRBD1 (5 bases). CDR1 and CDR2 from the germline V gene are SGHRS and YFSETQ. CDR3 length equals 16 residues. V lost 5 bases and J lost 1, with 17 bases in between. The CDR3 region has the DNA TGCGCCAGCAGTACAGGCCTTCAAGGGGGCACAGATACGCAGTATTTT. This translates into CASSTGLQGGTDTQYF.

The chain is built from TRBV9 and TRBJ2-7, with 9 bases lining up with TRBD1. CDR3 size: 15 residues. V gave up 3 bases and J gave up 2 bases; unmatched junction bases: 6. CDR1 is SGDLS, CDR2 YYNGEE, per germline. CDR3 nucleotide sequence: TGTGCCAGCAGCGCCCGGGACAGGGCTACCTACGAGCAGTACTTC. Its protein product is CASSARDRATYEQYF.

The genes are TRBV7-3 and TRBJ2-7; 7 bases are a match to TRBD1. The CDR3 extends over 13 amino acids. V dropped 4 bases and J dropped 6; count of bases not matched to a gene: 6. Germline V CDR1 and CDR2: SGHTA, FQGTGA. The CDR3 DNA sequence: TGTGCCAGCAGCTCTAGACAGGGTTCCGAGCAGTACTTC. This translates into CASSSRQGSEQYF.

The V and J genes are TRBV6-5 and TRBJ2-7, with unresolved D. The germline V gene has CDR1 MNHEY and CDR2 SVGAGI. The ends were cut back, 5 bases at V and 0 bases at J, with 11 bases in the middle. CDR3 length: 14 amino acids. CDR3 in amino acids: CASSKTRFSYEQYF. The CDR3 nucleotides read TGTGCCAGCAGTAAGACAAGGTTCTCCTACGAGCAGTACTTC.

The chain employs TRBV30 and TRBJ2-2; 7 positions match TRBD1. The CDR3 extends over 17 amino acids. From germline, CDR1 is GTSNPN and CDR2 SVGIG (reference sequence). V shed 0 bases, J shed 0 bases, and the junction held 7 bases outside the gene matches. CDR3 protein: CAWSVLWQGANTGELFF. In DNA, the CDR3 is TGTGCCTGGAGTGTACTTTGGCAGGGGGCGAACACCGGGGAGCTGTTTTTT.

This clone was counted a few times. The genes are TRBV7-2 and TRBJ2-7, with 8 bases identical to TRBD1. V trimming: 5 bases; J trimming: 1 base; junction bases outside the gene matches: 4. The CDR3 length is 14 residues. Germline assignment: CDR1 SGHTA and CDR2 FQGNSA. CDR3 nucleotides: TGTGCCAGCAGCCGTTGGACAGGGTCCTACGAGCAGTACTTC. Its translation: CASSRWTGSYEQYF.